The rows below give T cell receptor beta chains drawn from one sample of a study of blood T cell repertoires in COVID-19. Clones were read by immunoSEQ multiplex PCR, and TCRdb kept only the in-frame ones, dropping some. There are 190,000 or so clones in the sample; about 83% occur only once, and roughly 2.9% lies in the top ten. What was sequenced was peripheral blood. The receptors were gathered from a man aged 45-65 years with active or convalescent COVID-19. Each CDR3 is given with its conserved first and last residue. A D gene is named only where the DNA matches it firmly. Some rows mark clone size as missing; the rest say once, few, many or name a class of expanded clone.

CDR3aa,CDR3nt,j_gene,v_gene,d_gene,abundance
CASSQDWRGGFTDTQYF,TGCGCCAGCAGCCAAGATTGGCGGGGAGGCTTCACAGATACGCAGTATTTT,TRBJ2-3,TRBV4-3,-,few
CATSDIGGTEAFF,TGTGCCACCAGTGATATTGGGGGGACTGAAGCTTTCTTT,TRBJ1-1,TRBV24-1,-,-
CASSGVRQVNEKLFF,TGTGCCAGTAGTGGGGTCCGACAGGTTAATGAAAAACTGTTTTTT,TRBJ1-4,TRBV19,-,-
CASSPHSLEAFF,TGTGCCAGCAGCCCACACAGTCTTGAAGCTTTCTTT,TRBJ1-1,TRBV11-2,-,few
CASRGQATNEKLFF,TGTGCCAGTAGGGGACAGGCTACTAATGAAAAACTGTTTTTT,TRBJ1-4,TRBV19,TRBD1,-
CASSLDRVVHQPQHF,TGTGCCAGCAGCTTGGACAGGGTGGTGCACCAGCCCCAGCATTTT,TRBJ1-5,TRBV7-2,TRBD1,-
CAWSGGHGYTF,TGTGCCTGGTCAGGGGGCCATGGCTACACCTTC,TRBJ1-2,TRBV30,TRBD1,few
CASSQIRTGTYEQYF,TGTGCCAGCAGCCAAATCAGGACAGGGACCTACGAGCAGTACTTC,TRBJ2-7,TRBV6-2/TRBV6-3,TRBD1,-
CASRPSSGISYEQYF,TGTGCCAGCCGTCCGAGTAGCGGTATCTCCTACGAGCAGTACTTC,TRBJ2-7,TRBV28,-,few
CASSPDRGRDYGYTF,TGTGCCAGCAGCCCGGACAGGGGACGAGACTATGGCTACACCTTC,TRBJ1-2,TRBV5-4,TRBD1,-
CASSFDGGGNEQFF,TGCGCCAGCAGCTTTGACGGTGGGGGGAATGAGCAGTTCTTC,TRBJ2-1,TRBV5-1,-,-
CASSHLRGDYGYTF,TGTGCCAGCAGCCATCTTCGCGGGGACTATGGCTACACCTTC,TRBJ1-2,TRBV14,-,-
CASSLKTGSGANVLTF,TGTGCCAGCAGCTTAAAAACGGGCTCTGGGGCCAACGTCCTGACTTTC,TRBJ2-6,TRBV7-3,-,-
CASSRYRESNYGYTF,TGTGCCAGCAGCCGGTACAGGGAATCTAACTATGGCTACACCTTC,TRBJ1-2,TRBV3-1/TRBV3-2,-,-
CASLTRRNTEAFF,TGTGCCAGTCTTACACGTCGGAACACTGAAGCTTTCTTT,TRBJ1-1,TRBV19,-,-
CASSSWTGGREKLFF,TGTGCCAGCAGCTCTTGGACAGGGGGCCGGGAAAAACTGTTTTTT,TRBJ1-4,TRBV5-4,TRBD1,-
CASKDRNLSPLHF,TGTGCCAGCAAAGACAGGAACCTTTCACCCCTCCACTTT,TRBJ1-6,TRBV19,-,once
CASSPQAGLSLEQYF,TGTGCCAGCAGCCCTCAAGCGGGACTATCGCTCGAGCAGTACTTC,TRBJ2-7,TRBV7-9,TRBD2,-
CATSDSASGSYNEQFF,TGTGCCACCAGTGATTCGGCTAGCGGGTCATACAATGAGCAGTTCTTC,TRBJ2-1,TRBV24-1,TRBD2,-
CASRHRDRGPGNTIYF,TGTGCCAGCAGACATCGGGACAGGGGGCCTGGAAACACCATATATTTT,TRBJ1-3,TRBV14,TRBD1,-
CASSLGGRSSYNEQFF,TGTGCCAGCAGCTTGGGGGGCAGGAGCTCCTACAATGAGCAGTTCTTC,TRBJ2-1,TRBV5-5,-,-
CAIREGASEAFF,TGTGCCATAAGAGAGGGGGCATCTGAAGCTTTCTTT,TRBJ1-1,TRBV7-9,TRBD1,-
CSAKAGDKQYF,TGCAGTGCTAAAGCGGGAGACAAGCAGTACTTC,TRBJ2-7,TRBV20-1,TRBD2,-
CAARGLADTDTQYF,TGTGCGGCTCGGGGACTAGCGGACACAGATACGCAGTATTTT,TRBJ2-3,TRBV27,TRBD2,-
CAWSEEDSGGYTF,TGTGCCTGGAGTGAGGAGGACAGTGGCGGCTACACCTTC,TRBJ1-2,TRBV30,-,-
CASSIRTADQPQHF,TGTGCCAGTAGTATTAGGACAGCGGATCAGCCCCAGCATTTT,TRBJ1-5,TRBV19,-,-
CASSYGGLAGSDTQYF,TGTGCCAGCAGTTACGGCGGACTAGCGGGATCAGATACGCAGTATTTT,TRBJ2-3,TRBV6-5,TRBD2,once
CASSEYGPGGETQYF,TGTGCCAGCAGTGAATATGGGCCAGGAGGGGAGACCCAGTACTTC,TRBJ2-5,TRBV25-1,-,once
CASSAQGTEAFF,TGTGCCAGCAGCGCACAGGGCACTGAAGCTTTCTTT,TRBJ1-1,TRBV7-9,-,few
CASSLPAGRQAFF,TGTGCCAGCAGCTTGCCCGCGGGACGCCAAGCTTTCTTT,TRBJ1-1,TRBV7-2,-,-
CASSLGASGNTGELFF,TGTGCCAGCAGCTTGGGTGCTAGCGGAAACACCGGGGAGCTGTTTTTT,TRBJ2-2,TRBV5-4,TRBD2,-
CSVEGRGDGYTF,TGCAGCGTTGAAGGCAGGGGGGATGGCTACACCTTC,TRBJ1-2,TRBV29-1,TRBD1,-
CASSQDARSGGGYNSPLHF,TGCGCCAGCAGCCAAGATGCCCGGAGCGGAGGTGGCTATAATTCACCCCTCCACTTT,TRBJ1-6,TRBV4-3,-,-
CSGGTAYNEQFF,TGCAGCGGAGGGACAGCCTACAATGAGCAGTTCTTC,TRBJ2-1,TRBV29-1,TRBD1,-
CASSFTSGVTDTQYF,TGTGCCAGCAGTTTTACTAGCGGAGTCACAGATACGCAGTATTTT,TRBJ2-3,TRBV28,TRBD2,-
CASSAERRTGANVLTF,TGTGCCAGCAGCGCGGAGAGGAGGACTGGGGCCAACGTCCTGACTTTC,TRBJ2-6,TRBV7-9,-,-
CASSAGTSANYGYTF,TGTGCCAGCAGCGCGGGGACCTCAGCTAACTATGGCTACACCTTC,TRBJ1-2,TRBV11-2,-,-
CASSFPTGTTYEQYF,TGTGCCAGCAGCTTTCCCACCGGGACTACCTACGAGCAGTACTTC,TRBJ2-7,TRBV5-4,TRBD2,-
CASSPLRGSVTEAFF,TGTGCCAGCAGCCCTCTCAGGGGGTCAGTCACTGAAGCTTTCTTT,TRBJ1-1,TRBV5-4,TRBD1,many
CASRQSWNSPLHF,TGTGCCTCCCGACAGTCGTGGAATTCACCCCTCCACTTT,TRBJ1-6,TRBV30,-,few
CASSLEWDRVNTDTQYF,TGTGCCAGCAGCTTGGAATGGGACAGGGTAAACACAGATACGCAGTATTTT,TRBJ2-3,TRBV5-8,TRBD1,-
CASSPGGSYNEQFF,TGTGCCAGCAGCCCGGGGGGCTCCTACAATGAGCAGTTCTTC,TRBJ2-1,TRBV7-2,TRBD2,-
CASSPGQGKQYF,TGTGCCAGCAGCCCGGGACAGGGTAAGCAGTACTTC,TRBJ2-7,TRBV3-1/TRBV3-2,TRBD1,few
CASSLVGRGNSNEQFF,TGTGCCAGCAGTTTAGTGGGGAGAGGGAATAGCAATGAGCAGTTCTTC,TRBJ2-1,TRBV28,-,-
CASSRRGTGDGETQYF,TGCGCCAGCAGCCGAAGGGGCACAGGGGACGGAGAGACCCAGTACTTC,TRBJ2-5,TRBV4-1,TRBD1,-
CASKGDYANTGELFF,TGTGCCAGCAAGGGGGACTACGCGAACACCGGGGAGCTGTTTTTT,TRBJ2-2,TRBV21-1,-,-
CASSPPGAGVETQYF,TGTGCCAGCAGTCCTCCCGGGGCGGGAGTTGAGACCCAGTACTTC,TRBJ2-5,TRBV28,TRBD2,once
CASSPWGRPDEKLFF,TGTGCCAGCAGCCCCTGGGGCCGGCCTGATGAAAAACTGTTTTTT,TRBJ1-4,TRBV5-8,-,-
CASRSTGETKNIQYF,TGTGCCAGCAGGTCCACAGGGGAAACCAAAAACATTCAGTACTTC,TRBJ2-4,TRBV6-5,TRBD1,few
CAWSVGASSGNTIYF,TGTGCCTGGAGTGTAGGAGCGAGCTCTGGAAACACCATATATTTT,TRBJ1-3,TRBV30,-,-
CASSEVLNRDGYTF,TGTGCCAGCAGTGAAGTTTTGAACAGGGATGGCTACACCTTC,TRBJ1-2,TRBV6-1,-,-
CASSLLLAGGHNEQFF,TGTGCCAGCAGCCTGTTACTAGCGGGAGGACACAATGAGCAGTTCTTC,TRBJ2-1,TRBV3-1/TRBV3-2,TRBD2,-